These 12 T cell receptor beta chains were sequenced from one sample in a study of T cell changes during pregnancy in multiple sclerosis. Produced via immunoSEQ multiplex PCR; TCRdb's table is partial and in-frame only. The data show about 50,000 clones, around 90% seen once. Source: CD4+ T cells from peripheral blood mononuclear cells, taken in the second trimester of pregnancy. These receptors all stem from a female donor with multiple sclerosis, enrolled in a pregnancy study.

Remarks on this clone: Other DNA sequences within the sample encode an identical CDR3. The gene calls are TRBV5-1 and TRBJ1-1, with D perhaps matching TRBD1 (5 bases). CDR3 length equals 14 residues. V lost 1 base and J lost 2, with 9 bases in between. CDR1 is SGHRS, CDR2 YFSETQ, per germline. CDR3 region: CASSLLQGNTEAFF. CDR3 in DNA: TGCGCCAGCAGCTTGCTTCAGGGTAACACTGAAGCTTTCTTT.

This clone was counted a single time. This chain joins TRBV5-4 and TRBJ2-7; 9 positions agree with TRBD1. This CDR3 is 16 amino acids long. The V gene's germline CDR1 is SGHNT and CDR2 YYREEE (reference sequence). V lost 3 bases to trimming and J lost 3 bases; unmatched junction nucleotides: 10. The CDR3 is CASSWGKGQGDYEQYF. The CDR3, as DNA: TGTGCCAGCAGCTGGGGCAAGGGACAGGGCGACTACGAGCAGTACTTC.

The J gene is TRBJ1-1, the V gene TRBV5-1; D may be TRBD1 (6 bases). The ends were cut back, 4 bases at V and 6 bases at J, with 10 bases in the middle. CDR1 and CDR2 from the germline V gene are SGHRS and YFSETQ. The CDR3 has 12 residues. The CDR3 region is CASSPQGPEAFF. The CDR3 DNA reads TGCGCCAGCAGCCCCCAGGGGCCTGAAGCTTTCTTT.

The rearrangement links TRBV9 to TRBJ1-5; D perhaps matches TRBD1 (5 bases). Trimming shortened V by 1 base and J by 5 bases, and 13 bases separated the two germline ends. CDR3 size: 15 residues. Germline lookup yields CDR1 SGDLS and CDR2 YYNGEE. The CDR3 reads CASSVQGGRDQPQHF. Here the CDR3 DNA reads TGTGCCAGCAGCGTACAGGGAGGTCGCGATCAGCCCCAGCATTTT.

The chain employs TRBV4-1 and TRBJ2-1, with no clear D. V lost 1 base, J lost 10 bases, and 14 bases lay in between. The CDR3 is 14 amino acids. CDR1 and CDR2 from the germline V gene are MGHRA and YSYEKL. The CDR3 DNA sequence: TGCGCCAGCAGCCAAGTCAACTATAACCCGGAGCAGTTCTTC. Translation gives CASSQVNYNPEQFF.

The table lists this clone with a count of one. V is TRBV9 and J is TRBJ2-7; D possibly corresponds to TRBD1 (5 bases). V was pared by 0 bases and J by 6 bases, with 19 bases between. Germline V CDR1 and CDR2: SGDLS, YYNGEE. This CDR3 has 16 residues. The CDR3 coding sequence is TGTGCCAGCAGCGTAGGGCAGGGCTCCTTATCCGGCGAGCAGTACTTC. It specifies CASSVGQGSLSGEQYF. Looking up the rest from reference TRBV9 and TRBJ2-7 gives the full variable domain: DSGVTQTPKHLITATGQRVTLRCSPRSGDLSVYWYQQSLDQGLQFLIQYYNGEERAKGNILERFSAQQFPDLHSELNLSSLELGDSALYFCASSVGQGSLSGEQYFGPGTRLTVT.

The gene calls are TRBV11-2 and TRBJ1-2; D remains unclear. This CDR3 region has 12 residues. Trimming stripped 3 bases from V and 8 bases from J, with 10 bases between. CDR1 SGHAT and CDR2 FQNNGV come from the germline V gene. The CDR3 spells CASSLGPGGYTF. For the CDR3, the DNA is TGTGCCAGCAGCTTGGGCCCTGGGGGCTACACCTTC.

V gene TRBV18 combines with J gene TRBJ2-7, with 9 bases aligning to TRBD2. The CDR3 consists of 18 residues. V lost 3 bases and J lost 6; bases outside the gene matches: 18. CDR1 is KGHSH, CDR2 LQKENI, per germline. The CDR3 loop is CASSPYAISAGGPSEQYF. CDR3 in DNA: TGTGCCAGCTCACCGTACGCCATTTCCGCGGGAGGGCCTTCCGAGCAGTACTTC. Drawing the rest from reference TRBV18 and TRBJ2-7, the complete variable domain is NAGVMQNPRHLVRRRGQEARLRCSPMKGHSHVYWYRQLPEEGLKFMVYLQKENIIDESGMPKERFSAEFPKEGPSILRIQQVVRGDSAAYFCASSPYAISAGGPSEQYFGPGTRLTVT.

The CDR3 loop reads CALQVQLNTEAFF. The CDR3 nucleotides are TGTGCCTTGCAGGTACAGTTGAACACTGAAGCTTTCTTT. The rearrangement uses TRBV10-3 and TRBJ1-1; D gene unclear. Germline V gene data show CDR1 as ENHRY and CDR2 as SYGVKD. This CDR3 has 13 residues. V was cut by 11 bases and J by 0 bases, with 13 bases left in between.

The rearrangement uses TRBV5-4 and TRBJ2-1; 10 bases agree with TRBD2. The junction had 13 bases not matched to a gene; V was cut back by 0 bases and J by 7 bases. The CDR3 consists of 18 residues. Germline V lookup: CDR1 SGHNT, CDR2 YYREEE (reference sequence). CDR3 DNA sequence: TGTGCCAGCAGCTTGGATACTCTAATCAGCGGGGGGGTGAATGAGCAGTTCTTC. It specifies CASSLDTLISGGVNEQFF.

The genes are TRBV18 and TRBJ1-1; a weak D match, TRBD1 (5 bases). V was trimmed by 5 bases and J by 10 bases, leaving 23 bases between them. This CDR3 is built from 15 residues. Germline V CDR1 and CDR2: KGHSH, LQKENI. The CDR3 protein is CASSSGGFALQGAFF. In DNA, the CDR3 is TGTGCCAGCTCAAGTGGGGGGTTCGCCCTTCAGGGAGCTTTCTTT.

The V and J genes are TRBV2 and TRBJ2-3; 7 bases are shared with TRBD2. With 6 bases clipped from V and 0 bases from J, the junction kept 9 bases outside the gene matches. Per the germline V gene, CDR1 is SNHLY and CDR2 is FYNNEI. The CDR3 spans 16 residues. The CDR3 bases are TGTGCCAGCAGCCACGGCGGGGGAGTAAGCACAGATACGCAGTATTTT. Translating gives CASSHGGGVSTDTQYF.